The 9 T cell receptor beta chains below come from one sample, sequenced in a study of CD8 T cells in Susac syndrome. Random hexamers were used to reverse transcribe an amount of roughly 0.5 to 1 ug RNA. One entry per CDR3 protein, called by TCRdb with MiXCR from the immunoSEQ multiplex PCR reads. The repertoire includes around 180,000 distinct CDR3 sequences, approximately 95% of them detected once, and about 0.093% sits in the top ten. The sequencing input was CD4+ T cells from PBMCs. The receptors stem from a human donor with multiple sclerosis.

This clonotype has a handful of counts. The rearrangement links TRBV18 to TRBJ1-3; a possible D gene is TRBD1 (5 bases). Germline V gene sequence: CDR1 KGHSH, CDR2 LQKENI. The CDR3 spans 13 residues. Trimming left V 6 bases short and J 1 base short, with 7 bases between. As DNA, the CDR3 is TGTGCCAGCTCCCCAGGGTCTGGAAACACCATATATTTT. Protein product: CASSPGSGNTIYF.

This chain uses TRBV12-3 or TRBV12-4 with TRBJ2-7; D not certain. There are 13 residues in the CDR3. V was trimmed by 3 bases and J by 2 bases, leaving 8 bases between them. The CDR3: CASSLYSAYEQYF. The CDR3 DNA is TGTGCCAGCAGTTTGTATTCGGCCTACGAGCAGTACTTC.

This chain connects TRBV5-1 to TRBJ2-3, with 12 bases matching TRBD2. Germline V gene lookup returns CDR1 SGHRS and CDR2 YFSETQ. V shed 3 bases, J shed 6 bases, and the junction held 14 bases outside the gene matches. The CDR3 has 18 amino acids. The CDR3 DNA reads TGCGCCAGCAGCTCCGGACTAGCGGGGCCATTTGTTGCTGATACGCAGTATTTT. Translation gives CASSSGLAGPFVADTQYF.

CDR3 DNA sequence: TGCAGCGCCGCGGGACAGGGGGGCGGCAATCAGCCCCAGCATTTT. Translating gives CSAAGQGGGNQPQHF. The gene calls are TRBV29-1 and TRBJ1-5, with 11 positions matching TRBD1. The CDR3 consists of 15 residues. V gave up 7 bases and J gave up 2 bases; unmatched junction bases: 7. The germline V gene encodes CDR1 SQVTM and CDR2 ANQGSEA.

This chain links TRBV7-9 with TRBJ1-5; 7 nucleotides align to TRBD1. CDR1 is SEHNR, CDR2 FQNEAQ, per germline (reference sequence). V lost 4 bases to trimming and J lost 0 bases; unmatched junction nucleotides: 3. The CDR3 contains 15 residues. The CDR3 nucleotides read TGTGCCAGCAGCTCCGGACAGGCTAGCAATCAGCCCCAGCATTTT. Translated: CASSSGQASNQPQHF. Combining the CDR3 with reference TRBV7-9 and TRBJ1-5 gives the whole variable domain DTGVSQNPRHKITKRGQNVTFRCDPISEHNRLYWYRQTLGQGPEFLTYFQNEAQLEKSRLLSDRFSAERPKGSFSTLEIQRTEQGDSAMYLCASSSGQASNQPQHFGDGTRLSIL.

V and J are TRBV29-1 and TRBJ2-5; maybe TRBD1 (6 bases). Trimming took 5 bases from V and 5 from J, leaving 12 bases between them. This CDR3 comprises 12 residues. The germline gives CDR1 SQVTM, CDR2 ANQGSEA. The CDR3 nucleotides are TGCAGCGTTCGGTCAGGGGCCGAGACCCAGTACTTC. It translates to CSVRSGAETQYF.

The chain recombines TRBV29-1 with TRBJ1-2; D gene unclear. Deletions cut 6 bases from V and 4 bases from J, with 12 bases between. This CDR3 region has 12 residues. Germline V gives CDR1 SQVTM, CDR2 ANQGSEA. The CDR3 is CSVRQSLYGYTF. CDR3 sequence (DNA): TGCAGCGTGAGGCAAAGTCTCTATGGCTACACCTTC.

The genes are TRBV9 and TRBJ1-1, with D possibly TRBD1 on 6 matching bases. CDR1 and CDR2 (germline): SGDLS, YYNGEE. The CDR3 extends over 15 amino acids. Between the trimmed V and J ends, which lost 0 bases and 1 base, there was a span of 10 bases. The CDR3 sequence: CASSVGGQTNTEAFF. As DNA, the CDR3 is TGTGCCAGCAGCGTAGGTGGACAGACGAACACTGAAGCTTTCTTT.

The chain joins TRBV30 to TRBJ2-4; no firm D call. The CDR3 contains 14 residues. V shed 0 bases and J shed 0 bases, with 6 bases lying between them. CDR1 is GTSNPN and CDR2 is SVGIG in the germline V gene (reference sequence). CDR3 bases: TGTGCCTGGAGTGTAGGCCTAGCCAAAAACATTCAGTACTTC. Its protein is CAWSVGLAKNIQYF.